These 21 T cell receptor beta chains share one sample of origin, sequenced in a study of T cell responses to AZD1222 COVID-19 vaccine. Sequencing was performed with immunoSEQ multiplex PCR; in TCRdb, only in-frame clones are kept and a portion is missing. The profile covers over 45,000 clones, with approximately 83% appearing a single time and about a sixth taken by the ten largest. Sequences were derived from peripheral blood, sampled on day 0 of AZD1222 vaccination. Source of these receptors: an adult in good health.

V usage is TRBV13 and J usage is TRBJ2-1, with TRBD2 matching 11 bases. Trimming cost V 4 bases and J 2 bases; bases outside gene matches: 4. The germline gives CDR1 PRHDT, CDR2 FYEKMQ (reference sequence). The CDR3 is made up of 16 amino acids. The CDR3 protein is CASSSRTSGPYNEQFF. CDR3 bases: TGTGCCAGCAGCTCCCGGACTAGCGGGCCCTACAATGAGCAGTTCTTC.

J is TRBJ1-5 and V is TRBV3-1 (or the pseudogene TRBV3-2); D perhaps matches TRBD1 (5 bases). The CDR3 runs 14 residues. In germline, CDR1 is LGHDT, CDR2 YNNKEL (reference sequence). V lost 3 bases and J lost 5, with 11 bases in between. The chain's CDR3 is CASSQMDTDQPQHF. CDR3 sequence (DNA): TGTGCCAGCAGCCAGATGGACACCGATCAGCCCCAGCATTTT.

The chain has TRBV11-1 and TRBJ2-5, with 8 positions matching TRBD1. CDR1 and CDR2 from the germline V gene are SGHAT and FQDESV (reference sequence). There are 16 residues in the CDR3. The J segment lost 4 bases and the V segment lost 5 bases, leaving 12 bases of the junction unmatched. CDR3 protein: CASSPTAGQAGETQYF. CDR3 DNA: TGTGCCAGCAGCCCGACGGCGGGACAGGCCGGAGAGACCCAGTACTTC.

The chain uses TRBV28 and TRBJ1-2, with D unresolved. The CDR3 sequence is 15 residues long. Germline assignment: CDR1 MDHEN and CDR2 SYDVKM. Between the trimmed V and J ends, which lost 2 bases and 5 bases, there was a span of 15 bases. The chain's CDR3 is CASSLLRGNSYGYTF. The CDR3 nucleotides are TGTGCCAGCAGTTTACTTAGAGGGAATTCATATGGCTACACCTTC.

The rearrangement links TRBV3-1 (or the pseudogene TRBV3-2) to TRBJ1-5; tentatively, D is TRBD1 (5 bases). Trimming stripped 2 bases from V and 7 bases from J, with 9 bases between. Germline V gene data show CDR1 as LGHDT and CDR2 as YNNKEL (reference sequence). The CDR3 has 13 residues. The CDR3 nucleotides are TGTGCCAGCAGCCAATGGGGGAACCAGCCCCAGCATTTT. Residues: CASSQWGNQPQHF.

The chain is built from TRBV19 and TRBJ2-3; 7 bases match TRBD2. Losses at the gene ends were 3 bases for V and 4 bases for J; bases not matched to a gene: 7. The length of the CDR3 is 15 residues. The germline gives CDR1 LNHDA, CDR2 SQIVND (reference sequence). As DNA, the CDR3 is TGTGCCAGTAGTATGACGGGAGGTCCCGCAGATACGCAGTATTTT. Translating it yields CASSMTGGPADTQYF.

This sequence joins TRBV6-5 and TRBJ1-4, with 7 bases identical to TRBD1. J lost 7 bases, V lost 4 bases, and 3 bases had no gene match. The germline V gene encodes CDR1 MNHEY and CDR2 SVGAGI. The CDR3 sequence is 13 residues long. The CDR3 here is CASSFNRGEKLFF. Written as DNA, the CDR3 is TGTGCCAGCAGTTTTAACAGGGGTGAAAAACTGTTTTTT.

The chain employs TRBV6-5 and TRBJ1-2, with D uncertain. The CDR3 totals 14 residues. Trimming removed 7 bases from V and 6 bases from J, with 18 bases in between. Germline lookup yields CDR1 MNHEY and CDR2 SVGAGI. The CDR3 DNA is TGTGCCAGCACCGAAGGAGGACTCCTCCATGGCTACACCTTC. Its protein product is CASTEGGLLHGYTF.

CDR3 residues: CASSQQNEQFF. The CDR3 coding sequence is TGTGCCAGCAGCCAACAAAATGAGCAGTTCTTC. The chain carries TRBV4-2 and TRBJ2-1, with D unclear. The CDR3 loop spans 11 amino acids. CDR1 and CDR2 from the germline V gene are LGHNA and YNFKEQ. The V end lost 2 bases, the J end lost 7 bases, and 3 bases lay between the germline ends.

The rearrangement joins TRBV27 to TRBJ2-7, with D maybe TRBD2 (7 bases). The CDR3 is made up of 14 amino acids. Germline V gene lookup returns CDR1 MNHEY and CDR2 SMNVEV (reference sequence). Trimming shortened V by 4 bases and J by 7 bases, and 17 bases separated the two germline ends. The CDR3 DNA is TGTGCCAGCAGTTATGAGCGGGACACTGGGGAGCAGTACTTC. Translation: CASSYERDTGEQYF.

This chain uses TRBV7-3 with TRBJ2-1, with D possibly TRBD1 on 6 matching bases. Germline values: CDR1 SGHTA, CDR2 FQGTGA. The germline V and J ends were trimmed by 1 base and 2 bases, with 9 bases remaining between them. This CDR3 has 15 residues. The CDR3 sequence is CASSLSSGAYNEQFF. Written as DNA, the CDR3 is TGTGCCAGCAGCTTAAGTTCAGGGGCCTACAATGAGCAGTTCTTC.

The chain links TRBV19 to TRBJ1-1; D ambiguous. V lost 6 bases to trimming and J lost 0 bases, with 14 bases between them. The germline gives CDR1 LNHDA, CDR2 SQIVND (reference sequence). The length of the CDR3 is 15 residues. CDR3 bases: TGTGCCAGTAGCCTTGGAATACAGCTGAACACTGAAGCTTTCTTT. It is translated as CASSLGIQLNTEAFF.

This sequence joins TRBV24-1 and TRBJ2-6; the match to TRBD2 covers 9 bases. The J segment lost 3 bases and the V segment lost 1 base, leaving 0 bases of the junction unmatched. The germline CDR1 and CDR2 sequences are KGHDR and SFDVKD. The CDR3 length is 16 residues. CDR3: CATSDLAGGGANVLTF. CDR3 DNA sequence: TGTGCCACCAGTGATTTAGCGGGAGGTGGGGCCAACGTCCTGACTTTC.

The chain employs TRBV27 and TRBJ1-2; D is undetermined. Trimming left V 2 bases short and J 6 bases short, with 16 bases between. The CDR3 contains 15 residues. Germline CDR1 is MNHEY and CDR2 is SMNVEV (reference sequence). In DNA form, the CDR3 reads TGTGCCAGCAGTTTAGGGAGGCAGTTGGCGGATGGCTACACCTTC. This sequence encodes CASSLGRQLADGYTF.

This clone is medium-sized (0.01 to 0.1%). The gene calls are TRBV7-2 and TRBJ1-3; D is perhaps TRBD1 (5 bases). Trimming cost V 5 bases and J 0 bases, with 23 bases left between them. This CDR3 has 19 amino acids. The germline gives CDR1 SGHTA, CDR2 FQGNSA. As DNA, the CDR3 is TGTGCCAGCAGCGCGACAGAAACCAAAGAGAAATCCTCTGGAAACACCATATATTTT. Amino acid sequence: CASSATETKEKSSGNTIYF.

J is TRBJ2-3 and V is TRBV7-2; D tentatively reads TRBD1 or TRBD2 (5 bases each). This CDR3 has 15 residues. The V and J ends lost 2 bases and 5 bases respectively, with 14 bases between them. CDR1 and CDR2 (germline): SGHTA, FQGNSA. The DNA for the CDR3 is TGTGCCAGCAGCTTACAGTGGGGGTTGGGAGATACGCAGTATTTT. It yields the protein CASSLQWGLGDTQYF.

The chain couples TRBV12-3 or TRBV12-4 to TRBJ2-2, with D perhaps TRBD2 (6 bases). The CDR3 loop spans 11 amino acids. In nucleotides, the CDR3 is TGTGCGGGAGGTAACACCGGGGAGCTGTTTTTT. Translation gives CAGGNTGELFF.

The J gene is TRBJ2-3, the V gene TRBV28; TRBD2 matches 7 bases. Germline V lookup: CDR1 MDHEN, CDR2 SYDVKM. V trimming: 5 bases; J trimming: 1 base; junction bases outside the gene matches: 12. The CDR3 is made up of 17 amino acids. The CDR3 is CASSLLVGGTGTDTQYF. Here the CDR3 DNA reads TGTGCCAGCAGTCTACTCGTGGGGGGGACTGGCACAGATACGCAGTATTTT.

V gene TRBV7-2 combines with J gene TRBJ1-2; TRBD1 aligns across 8 bases. V was pared by 1 base and J by 6 bases, with 4 bases of the junction left unmatched. This CDR3 is 14 amino acids long. From germline, CDR1 is SGHTA and CDR2 FQGNSA. The CDR3 DNA is TGTGCCAGCAGCTTAGTCAGGGGGCAGGATGGCTACACCTTC. Translation gives CASSLVRGQDGYTF.

The chain employs TRBV7-8 and TRBJ2-3; the match to TRBD2 covers 7 bases. V was pared by 5 bases and J by 2 bases, with 16 bases of the junction left unmatched. Looked up from germline, CDR1 is SGHVS and CDR2 is FQNEAQ. The CDR3 loop spans 18 amino acids. The CDR3 loop reads CASSTLGGSRRVTDTQYF. The CDR3 bases are TGTGCCAGCAGCACTTTGGGGGGGTCGCGCAGGGTCACAGATACGCAGTATTTT.

This clone appeared a single time. The chain is built from TRBV5-1 and TRBJ2-3, with D possibly being TRBD1 (7 bases). Trimming left V 3 bases short and J 11 bases short, with 22 bases between. There are 15 residues in the CDR3. Germline CDR1 reads SGHRS; CDR2 reads YFSETQ. This chain's CDR3 is CASSSDLNRGGRQYF. CDR3 sequence (DNA): TGCGCCAGCAGCTCGGACCTAAACAGGGGAGGTAGGCAGTATTTT. Together with reference TRBV5-1 and TRBJ2-3, the CDR3 gives the full variable domain: KAGVTQTPRYLIKTRGQQVTLSCSPISGHRSVSWYQQTPGQGLQFLFEYFSETQRNKGNFPGRFSGRQFSNSRSEMNVSTLELGDSALYLCASSSDLNRGGRQYFGPGTRLTVL.